Shown below are 10 T cell receptor beta chains from a single sample sequenced in a study of CXCR3 chemokines and chemotherapy response in bladder cancer. Each CDR3 protein is one row after TCRdb ran MiXCR on the PCR reads. The table has 8,000 to 10,000 distinct CDR3 sequences, under 25% seen once; the top ten hold 7.5% to 10%. This sample was gathered from a patient whose treatment included neoadjuvant chemotherapy. The source is a human donor with bladder cancer that did not respond to neoadjuvant chemotherapy.

This clonotype counts as medium-sized. This chain uses TRBV18 with TRBJ2-4; D gene unclear. Trimming cost V 3 bases and J 0 bases, with 9 bases left between them. The CDR3 is made up of 15 amino acids. Per germline, CDR1 KGHSH and CDR2 LQKENI. The CDR3 spells CASSPDGLAKNIQYF. The CDR3 bases are TGTGCCAGCTCACCGGACGGATTAGCCAAAAACATTCAGTACTTC. The full variable domain, rest sourced from reference TRBV18 and TRBJ2-4, is NAGVMQNPRHLVRRRGQEARLRCSPMKGHSHVYWYRQLPEEGLKFMVYLQKENIIDESGMPKERFSAEFPKEGPSILRIQQVVRGDSAAYFCASSPDGLAKNIQYFGAGTRLSVL.

As for this clonotype: A read error is likely here: a far larger clone is one base away. The chain joins TRBV6-8 to TRBJ1-1; possible D gene TRBD1, 6 bases. CDR1 is MNHGY, CDR2 SAAAGT, per germline. The CDR3 is 14 amino acids. The CDR3 loop is CASGRVGANNEAFF. The CDR3 nucleotides are TGTGCCAGCGGCCGCGTGGGGGCGAACAATGAAGCTTTCTTT.

This clonotype was found many times. V is TRBV5-4 and J is TRBJ2-4; either TRBD1 or TRBD2 may fit D (5 bases each). V gave up 4 bases and J gave up 4 bases, with 15 bases separating them. The CDR3 is made up of 15 amino acids. CDR1 SGHNT and CDR2 YYREEE come from the germline V gene (reference sequence). DNA for the CDR3: TGTGCCAGCAGCCCCTCCGGGACGGTTAAAAACATTCAGTACTTC. Its protein is CASSPSGTVKNIQYF.

This clonotype was counted at least ten times. The V gene is TRBV4-3, the J gene TRBJ1-1, with D maybe TRBD1 (6 bases). Germline lookup yields CDR1 LGHNA and CDR2 YSLEER. Trimming removed 3 bases from V and 6 bases from J, with 17 bases in between. The CDR3 loop spans 15 amino acids. CDR3: CASSHDLLRGAEAFF. The CDR3 nucleotides read TGCGCCAGCAGCCATGACCTTCTCAGGGGCGCTGAAGCTTTCTTT.

This clonotype is termed medium-sized (0.01 to 0.1%). The chain joins TRBV29-1 to TRBJ1-1; 7 nucleotides match TRBD1. The ends lost 3 bases at V and 0 bases at J; junction bases unmatched: 4. Germline V gene data show CDR1 as SQVTM and CDR2 as ANQGSEA. The CDR3 sequence is 14 residues long. The CDR3 reads CSVEEGQLNTEAFF. The CDR3 nucleotides are TGCAGCGTTGAGGAGGGACAGTTGAACACTGAAGCTTTCTTT.

This clonotype is deemed medium-sized. The gene calls are TRBV7-2 and TRBJ2-2; TRBD2 agrees at 7 bases. Germline V gene lookup returns CDR1 SGHTA and CDR2 FQGNSA. The length of the CDR3 is 16 residues. J gave up 3 bases and V 5 bases, and 9 bases lay outside the gene matches. The CDR3 bases are TGTGCCAGCAGCCTTGAGCTAGCGGTTTACACCGGGGAGCTGTTTTTT. The encoded protein is CASSLELAVYTGELFF.

The genes are TRBV6-2 or TRBV6-3 and TRBJ1-1; 9 bases are shared with TRBD1. The CDR3 runs to 16 residues. Germline lookup yields CDR1 MNHEY and CDR2 SVGEGT. V lost 6 bases and J lost 4; bases outside the gene matches: 12. The CDR3 protein is CASRLPGQGMGTEAFF. CDR3 nucleotide sequence: TGTGCCAGCAGACTTCCGGGACAGGGAATGGGCACTGAAGCTTTCTTT.

This clonotype was seen at least ten times. The chain carries TRBV15 and TRBJ2-2; the match to TRBD1 covers 9 bases. After removal of 5 bases from V and 6 bases from J, the junction contained 7 bases not matched to a gene. There are 15 residues in the CDR3. Per the germline V gene, CDR1 is LNHNV and CDR2 is YYDKDF (reference sequence). CDR3 nucleotides: TGTGCCACCAGCGAGGGACAGGGCTGGGCCGGGGAGCTGTTTTTT. It yields the protein CATSEGQGWAGELFF.

This clonotype is termed medium-sized (0.01 to 0.1%). The chain is built from TRBV10-3 and TRBJ2-5; 16 bases fit TRBD2. The CDR3 runs 19 residues. From germline, CDR1 is ENHRY and CDR2 SYGVKD. J was trimmed by 4 bases and V by 4 bases; bases with no gene match: 12. CDR3 residues: CAISASSGTSGGEGETQYF. CDR3 coding DNA: TGTGCCATCAGTGCCTCATCCGGGACTAGCGGGGGGGAGGGAGAGACCCAGTACTTC.

In its sample, this clonotype ranks as medium-sized (0.01 to 0.1%). The chain has TRBV6-2 or TRBV6-3 and TRBJ2-3; the match to TRBD1 covers 9 bases. The germline V gene has CDR1 MNHEY and CDR2 SVGEGT. There are 15 residues in the CDR3. V dropped 5 bases and J dropped 4; count of bases not matched to a gene: 7. The CDR3 reads CASSRRDRVSDTQYF. CDR3 bases: TGTGCCAGCAGTCGCCGGGACAGGGTCTCAGATACGCAGTATTTT.